A single sample gave rise to the 5 T cell receptor beta chains below, sequenced in a study of CD8 T cells in ankylosing spondylitis. In TCRdb, the 5' RACE reads were re-called with MiXCR into one record per CDR3 protein. The top ten hold 6.5% to 7% of the sample, which has approximately 540,000 distinct CDR3 sequences, about 13% seen once. Findings of the study overall: What seemed typical of ankylosing spondylitis blood was a TCR beta motif built from roughly eight highly homologous variants.

No antigen is known for these receptors. The sample taken for sequencing was blood, either unsorted or a sorted T cell fraction (not recorded which). Receptors were obtained from a male donor with ankylosing spondylitis.

This clonotype has ten or more counts. The rearrangement links TRBV4-1 to TRBJ2-3, with D perhaps TRBD2 (5 bases). Germline loops: CDR1 MGHRA, CDR2 YSYEKL. Trimming removed 6 bases at V and 1 base at J, with 11 bases between. This CDR3 contains 14 residues. CDR3 nucleotide sequence: TGCGCCAGCAGTCCTCTCGGGGGCACAGATACGCAGTATTTT. It specifies CASSPLGGTDTQYF.

The chain uses TRBV15 and TRBJ2-3; the D gene is possibly TRBD2 (5 bases). Trimming cost V 8 bases and J 2 bases, with 14 bases left between them. Germline lookup yields CDR1 LNHNV and CDR2 YYDKDF (reference sequence). This CDR3 has 14 amino acids. The CDR3 sequence: CATSSDFYTDTQYF. The CDR3 DNA reads as TGTGCCACCTCTTCGGACTTCTACACAGATACGCAGTATTTT.

J is TRBJ2-1 and V is TRBV6-1, with 11 bases identical to TRBD2. Germline CDR1 and CDR2: MNHNS and SASEGT. The V and J ends lost 6 bases and 7 bases, in that order; junction bases with no gene match: 8. The CDR3 sequence is 15 residues long. The CDR3 sequence is CASSPGLAARNEQFF. In DNA, the CDR3 is TGTGCCAGCAGCCCGGGACTAGCGGCGAGGAATGAGCAGTTCTTC.

The chain links TRBV11-2 to TRBJ2-3; the D is unclear. CDR3 length: 12 residues. Trimming pared 1 base from V and 14 bases from J, leaving 13 bases between. In germline, CDR1 is SGHAT, CDR2 FQNNGV. Written as DNA, the CDR3 is TGTGCCAGCAGCTTAGGTGGACCGAGAAGGTATTTT. It translates to CASSLGGPRRYF.

This chain joins TRBV6-5 and TRBJ2-3, with 10 bases identical to TRBD2. The CDR3 is 15 residues long. Germline V gene sequence: CDR1 MNHEY, CDR2 SVGAGI. Germline trimming cut 4 bases from V and 4 bases from J; bases unmatched to any gene: 5. The CDR3 spells CASSLSGRASDTQYF. CDR3 nucleotide sequence: TGTGCCAGCAGTTTGAGCGGGAGGGCTTCAGATACGCAGTATTTT.